The 25 T cell receptor beta chains below all came from one sample that was sequenced in a study of cytomegalovirus exposure and HLA in healthy donors (dated by TCRdb to about 2017). To prepare the library, the immunoSEQ multiplex PCR assay was applied. For the multiplex PCR, a mixture combining 60 forward primers for TCR Vbeta segments and 13 reverse primers for TCR Jbeta segments was used. Held by TCRdb, this immuneACCESS table contains in-frame sequences only and omits some clones. Under half of the omission traces to an unresolved V gene where checked; the cause of the rest is unknown. This sample has some 210,000 clones in its table, and 60% to 80% of those were observed once. Around 3.9% of the sample rests with the top ten. Sequencing was done on a sample of PBMCs. Every receptor here comes from a male donor in good health and CMV-seronegative.

This clone was seen once. The chain recombines TRBV27 with TRBJ2-2, with D unclear. CDR3 size: 13 residues. The V and J ends lost 2 bases and 6 bases respectively, with 7 bases between them. Germline lookup yields CDR1 MNHEY and CDR2 SMNVEV (reference sequence). CDR3: CASSLPVPGELFF. CDR3 in DNA: TGTGCCAGCAGTTTACCCGTTCCCGGGGAGCTGTTTTTT.

V usage is TRBV7-3 and J usage is TRBJ1-6; no clear D gene. The germline CDR1 and CDR2 sequences are SGHTA and FQGTGA. The CDR3 runs to 14 residues. Deletions cut 4 bases from V and 6 bases from J, with 10 bases between. DNA for the CDR3: TGTGCCAGCAGCTCCCGGGGAGGTAATTCACCCCTCCACTTT. As protein: CASSSRGGNSPLHF.

This chain links TRBV6-1 with TRBJ2-1; unclear D gene. Germline loops: CDR1 MNHNS, CDR2 SASEGT. This CDR3 region has 10 residues. CDR3 in DNA: TGTGCTATCGTGAGTACTGAGCAGTTCTTC. Residues: CAIVSTEQFF.

This clone has just one count. The genes are TRBV5-1 and TRBJ2-5; D remains ambiguous. The CDR3 extends over 14 amino acids. V was cut by 0 bases and J by 0 bases, with 6 bases left in between. Per germline, CDR1 SGHRS and CDR2 YFSETQ. The chain's CDR3 is CASSLVLNQETQYF. CDR3 DNA sequence: TGCGCCAGCAGCTTGGTACTGAACCAAGAGACCCAGTACTTC.

The chain employs TRBV6-1 and TRBJ2-7; 13 nucleotides align to TRBD2. Unmatched junction bases numbered 6, after V lost 2 bases and J lost 2 bases. There are 17 residues in the CDR3. Germline V gene data show CDR1 as MNHNS and CDR2 as SASEGT. CDR3 sequence reads: CASSERTSGGRAYEQYF. In DNA form, the CDR3 reads TGTGCCAGCAGTGAACGGACTAGCGGGGGCAGGGCCTACGAGCAGTACTTC.

The J gene is TRBJ1-1, the V gene TRBV6-1, with TRBD1 identical over 7 bases. CDR1 MNHNS and CDR2 SASEGT come from the germline V gene. The CDR3 extends over 14 amino acids. Trimming cost V 6 bases and J 3 bases; bases outside gene matches: 7. CDR3 in amino acids: CASSDRAGDTEAFF. In DNA form, the CDR3 reads TGTGCCAGCAGCGACAGGGCCGGGGACACTGAAGCTTTCTTT.

V and J are TRBV7-3 and TRBJ2-1, with 7 bases matching TRBD2. This CDR3 contains 15 residues. Germline V gene sequence: CDR1 SGHTA, CDR2 FQGTGA. V lost 3 bases, J lost 3 bases, and 5 bases stayed unmatched. CDR3 sequence reads: CASSFGAGFYNEQFF. The DNA of the CDR3 is TGTGCCAGCAGCTTCGGAGCGGGGTTCTACAATGAGCAGTTCTTC.

This chain uses TRBV19 with TRBJ2-3, with 7 nucleotides matching TRBD2. CDR3 size: 15 residues. The V gene end was trimmed by 3 bases and the J gene end by 2 bases; junction bases not matched to a gene: 5. Germline assignment: CDR1 LNHDA and CDR2 SQIVND (reference sequence). The CDR3 nucleotides are TGTGCCAGTAGTATTCTAGCGGAAAACACAGATACGCAGTATTTT. The encoded protein is CASSILAENTDTQYF.

This clone was counted a few times. The chain uses TRBV2 and TRBJ2-6, with D uncertain. V lost 9 bases, J lost 0 bases, and 9 bases lay in between. The germline CDR1 and CDR2 sequences are SNHLY and FYNNEI. This CDR3 comprises 14 residues. The CDR3, as DNA: TGTGCCAGAAACACCCGCTCTGGGGCCAACGTCCTGACTTTC. It yields the protein CARNTRSGANVLTF.

The J gene is TRBJ2-7, the V gene TRBV19; 7 nucleotides agree with TRBD2. The germline gives CDR1 LNHDA, CDR2 SQIVND (reference sequence). CDR3 length: 14 residues. V trimming: 5 bases; J trimming: 3 bases; junction bases outside the gene matches: 7. The CDR3, as DNA: TGTGCCAGTAGTTCCGGGACTATTGTCTACGAGCAGTACTTC. It is translated as CASSSGTIVYEQYF.

This rearrangement joins TRBV7-8 to TRBJ2-7; 8 nucleotides align to TRBD2. CDR3 size: 16 residues. The germline V gene has CDR1 SGHVS and CDR2 FQNEAQ. The trim removed 3 bases at V and 6 bases at J, leaving 13 bases unmatched. The CDR3 reads CASSLPPTSGRGEQYF. The DNA for the CDR3 is TGTGCCAGCAGCTTGCCCCCCACTAGCGGTAGAGGCGAGCAGTACTTC.

V usage is TRBV19 and J usage is TRBJ2-3; 9 nucleotides agree with TRBD1. CDR1 LNHDA and CDR2 SQIVND come from the germline V gene (reference sequence). The CDR3 contains 15 residues. The junction had 9 bases not matched to a gene; V was cut back by 8 bases and J by 3 bases. CDR3 sequence: CASAQGQGKTDTQYF. The CDR3 DNA sequence: TGTGCCAGTGCCCAAGGACAGGGGAAGACAGATACGCAGTATTTT. Variable domain in full (rest from reference TRBV19 and TRBJ2-3): DGGITQSPKYLFRKEGQNVTLSCEQNLNHDAMYWYRQDPGQGLRLIYYSQIVNDFQKGDIAEGYSVSREKKESFPLTVTSAQKNPTAFYLCASAQGQGKTDTQYFGPGTRLTVL.

The CDR3 DNA reads TGCAGCGTCGTCGCAAAATCGGACAGGGGCAGGGATGAGCAGTTCTTC. This gives the protein CSVVAKSDRGRDEQFF. V usage is TRBV29-1 and J usage is TRBJ2-1; 9 bases match TRBD1. CDR3 length: 16 residues. The V segment lost 6 bases and the J segment 8 bases; nucleotides outside the gene matches: 17. CDR1 and CDR2 (germline): SQVTM, ANQGSEA.

J is TRBJ2-2 and V is TRBV6-1; 7 bases are a match to TRBD1. The length of the CDR3 is 15 residues. Trimming at V came to 6 bases and at J to 2 bases, leaving 6 bases not matched to a gene. Germline V gene lookup returns CDR1 MNHNS and CDR2 SASEGT. CDR3 bases: TGTGCCAGCAGCCCGGGACAGATAAACACCGGGGAGCTGTTTTTT. The encoded protein is CASSPGQINTGELFF.

This clone turned up a few times. This chain connects TRBV28 to TRBJ1-5; 12 nucleotides line up with TRBD1. CDR3 length: 20 amino acids. After removal of 7 bases from V and 7 bases from J, the junction contained 23 bases not matched to a gene. Germline CDR1 and CDR2: MDHEN and SYDVKM. CDR3 in amino acids: CASTSVSGQGAQRWFQPQHF. The CDR3 DNA reads TGTGCCAGCACCTCGGTATCGGGACAGGGGGCGCAACGATGGTTCCAGCCCCAGCATTTT.

The chain joins TRBV7-9 to TRBJ2-1, with D hard to call. From germline, CDR1 is SEHNR and CDR2 FQNEAQ (reference sequence). V was cut by 0 bases and J by 7 bases, with 10 bases left in between. The CDR3 is 14 residues long. The CDR3 is CASSLASQANEQFF. CDR3 nucleotides: TGTGCCAGCAGCTTAGCTAGCCAAGCAAATGAGCAGTTCTTC.

This chain joins TRBV5-6 and TRBJ2-5; TRBD1 is a possible D gene (5 bases). Germline V gene lookup returns CDR1 SGHDT and CDR2 YYEEEE. With 1 base removed from V and 1 base from J, the gap between germline ends came to 8 bases. This CDR3 contains 14 residues. The CDR3 reads CASSLLDSQETQYF. Written as DNA, the CDR3 is TGTGCCAGCAGCTTGCTCGACAGCCAAGAGACCCAGTACTTC. Together with reference TRBV5-6 and TRBJ2-5, the CDR3 gives the full variable domain: DAGVTQSPTHLIKTRGQQVTLRCSPKSGHDTVSWYQQALGQGPQFIFQYYEEEERQRGNFPDRFSGHQFPNYSSELNVNALLLGDSALYLCASSLLDSQETQYFGPGTRLLVL.

This chain links TRBV11-2 with TRBJ2-5, with TRBD2 matching 10 bases. V lost 3 bases, J lost 7 bases, and 8 bases stayed unmatched. CDR1 SGHAT and CDR2 FQNNGV come from the germline V gene. The CDR3 has 15 amino acids. The CDR3 DNA reads TGTGCCAGCAGCTTCGGGCTAGCGGGAGACGGGACCCAGTACTTC. The encoded protein is CASSFGLAGDGTQYF.

The V and J genes are TRBV10-3 and TRBJ2-1; the match to TRBD2 covers 9 bases. The CDR3 is made up of 14 amino acids. The junction had 10 bases not matched to a gene; V was cut back by 7 bases and J by 9 bases. The germline V gene has CDR1 ENHRY and CDR2 SYGVKD. The CDR3 spells CAITVLAGSAEQFF. The DNA for the CDR3 is TGTGCCATCACTGTCCTAGCGGGATCAGCTGAGCAGTTCTTC.

The chain has TRBV6-5 and TRBJ2-5; 8 nucleotides match TRBD1. The germline gives CDR1 MNHEY, CDR2 SVGAGI. The ends lost 5 bases at V and 4 bases at J; junction bases unmatched: 6. The CDR3 runs to 14 residues. The CDR3 here is CASSTDRGRETQYF. DNA for the CDR3: TGTGCCAGCAGTACCGACAGGGGACGAGAGACCCAGTACTTC.

The rearrangement uses TRBV19 and TRBJ2-1; TRBD1 aligns across 9 bases. Germline V gene lookup returns CDR1 LNHDA and CDR2 SQIVND (reference sequence). The CDR3 is made up of 16 amino acids. After removal of 3 bases from V and 4 bases from J, the junction contained 7 bases not matched to a gene. The CDR3 region has the DNA TGTGCCAGTAGTATTACGGGACAGGGCTTTTACAATGAGCAGTTCTTC. Translation gives CASSITGQGFYNEQFF. Looking up the rest from reference TRBV19 and TRBJ2-1 gives the full variable domain: DGGITQSPKYLFRKEGQNVTLSCEQNLNHDAMYWYRQDPGQGLRLIYYSQIVNDFQKGDIAEGYSVSREKKESFPLTVTSAQKNPTAFYLCASSITGQGFYNEQFFGPGTRLTVL.

The chain couples TRBV27 to TRBJ2-1; D gene unclear. CDR1 is MNHEY and CDR2 is SMNVEV in the germline V gene (reference sequence). The CDR3 is made up of 16 amino acids. V lost 4 bases, J lost 4 bases, and 17 bases lay in between. The CDR3 protein is CASSSLRHLKYNEQFF. As DNA, the CDR3 is TGTGCCAGCAGTTCTCTCCGACACCTGAAATACAATGAGCAGTTCTTC.

The V call is TRBV11-2, the J call TRBJ2-3, with D perhaps TRBD2 (5 bases). Germline assignment: CDR1 SGHAT and CDR2 FQNNGV. CDR3 length: 13 residues. V was shortened by 7 bases and J by 0 bases, with 8 bases between the two germline ends. CDR3 sequence (DNA): TGTGCCAGCATACTAGGTAGCACAGATACGCAGTATTTT. It is translated as CASILGSTDTQYF.

This clone was counted only a few times. The chain employs TRBV5-4 and TRBJ2-7, with 10 bases fitting TRBD2. V trimming: 0 bases; J trimming: 2 bases; junction bases outside the gene matches: 2. CDR3 size: 15 residues. In germline, CDR1 is SGHNT, CDR2 YYREEE (reference sequence). CDR3: CASSLAAGGAYEQYF. The DNA of the CDR3 is TGTGCCAGCAGCTTGGCAGCGGGAGGGGCCTACGAGCAGTACTTC.

This clone has a single count. The chain couples TRBV7-2 to TRBJ2-3; 12 bases fit TRBD2. Germline V CDR1 and CDR2: SGHTA, FQGNSA. The trim removed 2 bases at V and 2 bases at J, leaving 11 bases unmatched. The CDR3 is 19 residues long. The CDR3 loop reads CASSLMWTSGESYTDTQYF. The CDR3 DNA sequence: TGTGCCAGCAGCTTAATGTGGACTAGCGGGGAATCATACACAGATACGCAGTATTTT.